Each of the 7 T cell receptor beta chains below was sequenced from the same sample in a study (TCRdb year 2016). The library was built by means of RT-PCR. The instrument given in TCRdb is Illumina MiSeq. The public sequencing data were trimmed at Q25 with fastp and processed into clonotypes with MiXCR by TCRdb, which kept only in-frame beta chains. Records with the same CDR3 protein are collapsed into one entry carrying the most frequent genes and DNA. The sample has about 680,000 distinct CDR3 sequences on record, more than 13% of them singletons. 3.6% of the sample goes to the ten largest clones. The sample was memory CD4+ T cells from blood. These receptors originate from a female donor in good health, serving as a healthy control.

The chain is built from TRBV7-2 and TRBJ2-7; 8 bases match TRBD1. Germline CDR1 is SGHTA and CDR2 is FQGNSA. The J segment lost 4 bases and the V segment lost 4 bases, leaving 6 bases of the junction unmatched. CDR3 length: 14 residues. The CDR3 bases are TGTGCCAGCAGCTCCAGGGGGCACGGGTACGAGCAGTACTTC. The encoded protein is CASSSRGHGYEQYF.

In its sample, this clonotype was seen many times. This rearrangement joins TRBV6-2 or TRBV6-3 to TRBJ1-1; D gene uncertain. The CDR3 totals 13 residues. The germline gives CDR1 MNHEY, CDR2 SVGEGT. V lost 4 bases and J 0 bases, leaving 6 bases between the germline ends. CDR3 loop: CASSFKMNTEAFF. The CDR3 nucleotides are TGTGCCAGCAGTTTTAAGATGAACACTGAAGCTTTCTTT.

The table lists this clonotype with many counts. The chain uses TRBV7-8 and TRBJ2-1; 10 nucleotides line up with TRBD2. Trimming removed 4 bases from V and 4 bases from J; junction bases left unmatched: 10. Germline CDR1 is SGHVS and CDR2 is FQNEAQ. CDR3 length: 17 residues. The CDR3 DNA sequence: TGTGCCAGCAGCTACGGGGCTAGCGGGAGTGGGTACAATGAGCAGTTCTTC. As protein: CASSYGASGSGYNEQFF.

Ten or more counts support this clonotype. The chain recombines TRBV6-5 with TRBJ1-2; TRBD1 might be the D (5 bases). Trimming took 0 bases from V and 3 from J, leaving 11 bases between them. The CDR3 runs 15 residues. Per germline, CDR1 MNHEY and CDR2 SVGAGI. This CDR3 is CASSYSRGGDYGYTF. The CDR3 coding sequence is TGTGCCAGCAGTTACTCGAGGGGAGGGGACTATGGCTACACCTTC.

This clonotype was counted at least ten times. The V call is TRBV20-1, the J call TRBJ1-1; D unresolved. Per germline, CDR1 DFQATT and CDR2 SNEGSKA (reference sequence). The V and J ends lost 2 bases and 0 bases respectively, with 13 bases between them. The CDR3 consists of 15 residues. This CDR3 reads CSARHSTMMNTEAFF. The DNA for the CDR3 is TGCAGTGCTAGACACAGCACCATGATGAACACTGAAGCTTTCTTT.

The V gene is TRBV19, the J gene TRBJ1-1; 7 positions match TRBD1. Trimming cost V 5 bases and J 5 bases; bases outside gene matches: 11. Germline V gene data show CDR1 as LNHDA and CDR2 as SQIVND (reference sequence). The CDR3 covers 15 residues. The CDR3 is CASSDFRGDATEAFF. The CDR3 bases are TGTGCCAGTAGTGATTTCAGGGGGGATGCGACTGAAGCTTTCTTT.

The chain employs TRBV20-1 and TRBJ1-6; tentatively, D is TRBD1 (5 bases). The CDR3 covers 16 residues. The V and J ends lost 0 bases and 0 bases respectively, with 9 bases between them. Germline loops: CDR1 DFQATT, CDR2 SNEGSKA (reference sequence). The CDR3 is CSARDERGSYNSPLHF. For the CDR3, the DNA is TGCAGTGCTAGAGATGAGAGGGGCTCCTATAATTCACCCCTCCACTTT.